This T cell receptor beta chain is from a study of blood T cell repertoires in COVID-19. The overall study: Donors in the United States, Italy and Spain gave samples during acute or convalescent COVID-19. PBMCs, B-cell-depleted T cells, or T cells provided the cDNA or gDNA that made up the material.

Recruited during active infection, patients (from Seattle) were subsequently followed longitudinally. Original analysis: Estimates of nucleated cell counts were drawn from the amplification of reference gene primers. TCRdb keeps only in-frame clones here, not all; method: immunoSEQ multiplex PCR. V, J and clone size are those of that table, while D and trimming were read from the DNA. The repertoire holds fewer than 400,000 clones, roughly 90% seen once, with roughly 2.9% in the top ten. Per germline, CDR1 MDHEN and CDR2 SYDVKM. The CDR3 covers 14 residues. V lost 6 bases and J lost 3, with 12 bases in between.

The chain links TRBV28 to TRBJ1-5; TRBD1 might be the D (6 bases). Sequenced material: peripheral blood. This sequence originates from a woman in her 30s with COVID-19, enrolled during active disease. CDR3 residues: CASRPRGDNQPQHF. The CDR3 DNA sequence: TGTGCCAGCAGGCCCAGGGGTGACAATCAGCCCCAGCATTTT.